The 5 T cell receptor beta chains given below trace back to one sample, sequenced in a study of OX40 agonist ivuxolimab in advanced cancers. The protocol was immunoSEQ multiplex PCR, while the TCRdb copy is restricted to in-frame clones and leaves out a portion. The table has fewer than 100,000 clones, about nine tenths seen once. This specimen was CD4+ or CD8+ T cells sorted from blood, taken in a trial of the OX40 agonist ivuxolimab. The receptor source for this set is an adult with an advanced solid tumor such as melanoma, head and neck, liver or kidney cancer.

A remark on this clone: The junction departs from the called germline gene at one end, perhaps through a read error. The same CDR3 is also encoded by other DNA sequences in this sample. This chain links TRBV18 with TRBJ1-6, with D tentatively TRBD1 (5 bases). Germline V gene sequence: CDR1 KGHSH, CDR2 LQKENI. The CDR3 sequence is 14 residues long. CDR3: CASSPGRDNSPLHF. The CDR3 coding sequence is TGCGCCAGCTCACCGGGCAGGGATAATTCACCCCTCCACTTT. Full variable domain (remainder filled in from reference TRBV18 and TRBJ1-6): NAGVMQNPRHLVRRRGQEARLRCSPMKGHSHVYWYRQLPEEGLKFMVYLQKENIIDESGMPKERFSAEFPKEGPSILRIQQVVRGDSAAYFCASSPGRDNSPLHFGNGTRLTVT.

The chain has TRBV5-8 and TRBJ2-7; D unclear. This CDR3 region has 14 residues. The germline CDR1 and CDR2 sequences are SGHTS and YDEGEE. V lost 6 bases and J lost 2, with 15 bases in between. The CDR3 protein is CASINMAKAYEQYF. The CDR3 region has the DNA TGTGCCAGCATCAACATGGCTAAAGCCTACGAGCAGTACTTC.

The rearrangement links TRBV5-4 to TRBJ1-4, with D unresolved. Trimming cost V 4 bases and J 0 bases, with 13 bases left between them. The CDR3 has 16 residues. Germline CDR1 and CDR2: SGHNT and YYREEE (reference sequence). This CDR3 reads CASSIDDRATNEKLFF. The CDR3 nucleotides are TGTGCCAGCAGCATAGATGACCGGGCAACTAATGAAAAACTGTTTTTT.

The rearrangement links TRBV23-1 to TRBJ2-5; 7 bases are a match to TRBD1. TRBV23-1 is identified as an open reading frame with a role that is uncertain. V lost 3 bases to trimming and J lost 5 bases; unmatched junction nucleotides: 6. The CDR3 covers 14 residues. CDR3 sequence: CASSHEGAVETQYF. DNA of the CDR3: TGCGCCAGCAGTCACGAGGGGGCAGTGGAGACCCAGTACTTC.

The chain uses TRBV27 and TRBJ1-5; D might be TRBD1 (5 bases). Trimming removed 2 bases from V and 1 base from J, with 9 bases in between. The CDR3 runs 15 residues. The V gene's germline CDR1 is MNHEY and CDR2 SMNVEV (reference sequence). CDR3 DNA sequence: TGTGCCAGCAGTTTACATGGGGACAGCAATCAGCCCCAGCATTTT. Amino acids: CASSLHGDSNQPQHF.